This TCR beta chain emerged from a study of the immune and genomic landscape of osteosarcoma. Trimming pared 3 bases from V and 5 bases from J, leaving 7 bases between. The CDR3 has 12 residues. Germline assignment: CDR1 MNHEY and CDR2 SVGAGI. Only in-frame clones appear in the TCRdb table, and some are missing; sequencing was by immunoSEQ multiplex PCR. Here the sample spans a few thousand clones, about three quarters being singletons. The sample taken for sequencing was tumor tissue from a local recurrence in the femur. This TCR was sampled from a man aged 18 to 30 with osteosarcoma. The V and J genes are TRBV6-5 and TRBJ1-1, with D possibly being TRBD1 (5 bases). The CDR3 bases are TGTGCCAGCAGTTATGGGGGTACTGAAGCTTTCTTT. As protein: CASSYGGTEAFF.